This T cell receptor beta chain was sequenced during a study of T-cell reconstitution after alpha-beta-depleted transplantation in children. During its preparation, the TCRbeta library received unique molecular identifiers. TCRdb analysed the PCR reads with MiXCR anew, one entry per CDR3 protein. The table records about 640,000 distinct CDR3 sequences, approximately 15% of them present only once. In germline, CDR1 is MGHDK, CDR2 SYGVNS. The length of the CDR3 is 12 residues. Trimming removed 3 bases at V and 5 bases at J, with 7 bases between. This clonotype showed up many times. The source was PBMCs from the stem cell graft donor, collected from the stem cell graft. The clonotype was recovered from a human donor who donated a stem cell graft to a child with acute myeloid leukemia. The gene calls are TRBV25-1 and TRBJ2-5; possibly TRBD1 or TRBD2 for D (5 bases each). For the CDR3, the DNA is TGTGCCAGCAGTGAGGGGGTTGAGACCCAGTACTTC. It codes for CASSEGVETQYF.